Listed below are T cell receptor beta chains from one sample, sequenced in a study of blood T cell repertoires in COVID-19. Measured with immunoSEQ multiplex PCR; TCRdb has only the in-frame clones, and not every one. Here the sample spans around 100,000 clones, around 90% being singletons. The sample was peripheral blood. Receptors originate from a human donor in a cohort sampled during active COVID-19. Both conserved end residues are part of each CDR3. Each record gives: V gene, clone size, J gene, D gene, CDR3 DNA, CDR3 protein. A D gene is named only where the DNA matches it firmly. Clone size is given for some rows only: seen once, a few or many times, or a class if the clone is expanded.

V: TRBV18
size: NA
J: TRBJ2-7
D: NA
DNA: TGTGCCAGCTCACCACTAGCGGAAAGCTCCTACGAGCAGTACTTC
CDR3: CASSPLAESSYEQYF

V: TRBV7-9
size: NA
J: TRBJ2-7
D: TRBD1
DNA: TGTGCCAGCAGCCCTGGGACAGGGTTGTACGAGCAGTACTTC
CDR3: CASSPGTGLYEQYF

V: TRBV9
size: NA
J: TRBJ2-7
D: NA
DNA: TGTGCCAGCAGCGTAGGACATCAGAGCTCCTACGAGCAGTACTTC
CDR3: CASSVGHQSSYEQYF

V: TRBV7-8
size: NA
J: TRBJ1-5
D: NA
DNA: TGTGCCAGCAGCTTAAGGCCCCCGGCGGGGGGGAGCAATCAGCCCCAGCATTTT
CDR3: CASSLRPPAGGSNQPQHF

V: TRBV28
size: NA
J: TRBJ2-7
D: NA
DNA: TGTGCCAGCAGTTCCCCAGCCACTACCTACGAGCAGTACTTC
CDR3: CASSSPATTYEQYF

V: TRBV7-2
size: NA
J: TRBJ2-7
D: NA
DNA: TGTGCCAGCAGCGTAGGACAGACCTACGAGCAGTACTTC
CDR3: CASSVGQTYEQYF

V: TRBV6-1
size: once
J: TRBJ2-3
D: TRBD2
DNA: TGTGCCAGCAGTGAAATAAGTTTGGGAGGGGTCACAGATACGCAGTATTTT
CDR3: CASSEISLGGVTDTQYF

V: TRBV6-4
size: NA
J: TRBJ1-1
D: TRBD1
DNA: TGTGCCAGCAGCAAGACAGGGGAGACGGCTGAAGCTTTCTTT
CDR3: CASSKTGETAEAFF

V: TRBV6-1
size: NA
J: TRBJ2-7
D: TRBD2
DNA: TGTGCCAGCAGTGAAGTGGGACTAGCGGGAAACGAGCAGTACTTC
CDR3: CASSEVGLAGNEQYF

V: TRBV15
size: NA
J: TRBJ2-7
D: TRBD1
DNA: TGTGCCACCAGCAGGTGGGACAGGGGGTACGAGCAGTACTTC
CDR3: CATSRWDRGYEQYF

V: TRBV6-5
size: NA
J: TRBJ2-7
D: NA
DNA: TGTGCCAGCACGGACAGCCCAAGGGAGCAGTACTTC
CDR3: CASTDSPREQYF

V: TRBV7-2
size: once
J: TRBJ1-4
D: NA
DNA: TGTGCCAGCAGCTTAGTAGGGCAGGGTAGTGAAAAACTGTTTTTT
CDR3: CASSLVGQGSEKLFF

V: TRBV6-1
size: NA
J: TRBJ1-4
D: NA
DNA: TGTGCCAGCAGTGAAACGGCGGGACTTGGGGGTAATGAAAAACTGTTTTTT
CDR3: CASSETAGLGGNEKLFF

V: TRBV4-1
size: NA
J: TRBJ1-2
D: NA
DNA: TGCGCCAGCAGCCACATGACAGCTTACTATGGCTACACCTTC
CDR3: CASSHMTAYYGYTF

V: TRBV19
size: NA
J: TRBJ2-7
D: TRBD1
DNA: TGTGCCAGTAGCCCGACAGGGGTTGGAGAGCAGTACTTC
CDR3: CASSPTGVGEQYF

V: TRBV7-2
size: NA
J: TRBJ2-7
D: TRBD2
DNA: TGTGCCAGCAGCTTGCTAGCGGGAGCTACCTACGAGCAGTACTTC
CDR3: CASSLLAGATYEQYF